This T cell receptor beta chain is drawn from a study of cytomegalovirus exposure and HLA in healthy donors. The PCR used 60 Vbeta and 13 Jbeta primers. Sequenced by immunoSEQ multiplex PCR; TCRdb stores in-frame clones only, minus some. The table shows roughly 180,000 clones, with roughly a tenth occurring only once. The receptor was isolated from a young woman in good health and CMV-seropositive. The specimen sequenced was PBMCs.

CDR3 in DNA: TGTGCCAGTAGTTGGGAGGCCCTCTCAGATGAGCAGTTCTTC. As protein: CASSWEALSDEQFF. V usage is TRBV19 and J usage is TRBJ2-1; TRBD2 might be the D (6 bases). V dropped 5 bases and J dropped 8 bases, with 16 bases sitting between them. The germline V gene encodes CDR1 LNHDA and CDR2 SQIVND (reference sequence). The CDR3 consists of 14 residues.